The sequence of this T cell receptor beta chain was determined in a study of chemoradiotherapy in HPV16-positive cancers. Clones were sequenced by immunoSEQ multiplex PCR, and TCRdb holds only the in-frame ones, with some missing. The table records around 15,000 clones, 80% to 90% of them present only once. The CDR3 spans 17 residues. Trimming cost V 4 bases and J 6 bases; bases outside gene matches: 10. The germline V gene has CDR1 MGHDK and CDR2 SYGVNS. This rearrangement joins TRBV25-1 to TRBJ2-2; 11 nucleotides line up with TRBD2. This sequence originates from a human donor with HPV-associated anogenital cancer. The sample in question was blood, obtained from a patient who underwent chemoradiotherapy. Here the CDR3 reads CASSAGLADEHSGELFF. The CDR3, as DNA: TGTGCCAGCAGTGCGGGACTAGCGGACGAACACTCCGGGGAGCTGTTTTTT.